The rows below give T cell receptor beta chains drawn from one sample of a study of molecular identifiers for immune sequencing clone quantification. TCRdb reprocessed the PCR reads via MiXCR and lists one record per CDR3 protein. This table has some 100,000 distinct CDR3 sequences, roughly 34% appearing once. The specimen sequenced was naive CD8+ T cells from blood, with Jurkat cell RNA spiked in. All receptors come from a human donor in good health. Some libraries in this study had Jurkat cell RNA spiked in. CDR3s include the opening cysteine and the closing phenylalanine or tryptophan.

len,v_gene,CDR3aa
10,TRBV29-1,CSVGGSEAFF
13,TRBV9,CASSWSDQETQYF
12,TRBV12-3/TRBV12-4,CVSSSGGYEQYF
18,TRBV7-9,CASSPLGGASPPYNEQFF
12,TRBV9,CASKAGTDTQYF
14,TRBV28,CASSFAAGTYEQYF
15,TRBV6-5,CATTRDARTGNTIYF
12,TRBV28,CASLGRTYEQYF
13,TRBV20-1,CSARAARNDEQYF
15,TRBV4-2,CASSQWGTGGFQQNF
16,TRBV2,CASSEMGRGHSGEQYF
14,TRBV6-5,CASSYTMGTDPQYF
16,TRBV9,CASSVGLAGAYNEQFF
16,TRBV4-3,CASSYDTSLNNQPQHF
15,TRBV7-9,CASSLVAGGGYGYTF
13,TRBV9,CASRSGSTDTQYF
14,TRBV9,CASSVDPGTEKLFF
13,TRBV11-2,CASSSLIWGEAFF